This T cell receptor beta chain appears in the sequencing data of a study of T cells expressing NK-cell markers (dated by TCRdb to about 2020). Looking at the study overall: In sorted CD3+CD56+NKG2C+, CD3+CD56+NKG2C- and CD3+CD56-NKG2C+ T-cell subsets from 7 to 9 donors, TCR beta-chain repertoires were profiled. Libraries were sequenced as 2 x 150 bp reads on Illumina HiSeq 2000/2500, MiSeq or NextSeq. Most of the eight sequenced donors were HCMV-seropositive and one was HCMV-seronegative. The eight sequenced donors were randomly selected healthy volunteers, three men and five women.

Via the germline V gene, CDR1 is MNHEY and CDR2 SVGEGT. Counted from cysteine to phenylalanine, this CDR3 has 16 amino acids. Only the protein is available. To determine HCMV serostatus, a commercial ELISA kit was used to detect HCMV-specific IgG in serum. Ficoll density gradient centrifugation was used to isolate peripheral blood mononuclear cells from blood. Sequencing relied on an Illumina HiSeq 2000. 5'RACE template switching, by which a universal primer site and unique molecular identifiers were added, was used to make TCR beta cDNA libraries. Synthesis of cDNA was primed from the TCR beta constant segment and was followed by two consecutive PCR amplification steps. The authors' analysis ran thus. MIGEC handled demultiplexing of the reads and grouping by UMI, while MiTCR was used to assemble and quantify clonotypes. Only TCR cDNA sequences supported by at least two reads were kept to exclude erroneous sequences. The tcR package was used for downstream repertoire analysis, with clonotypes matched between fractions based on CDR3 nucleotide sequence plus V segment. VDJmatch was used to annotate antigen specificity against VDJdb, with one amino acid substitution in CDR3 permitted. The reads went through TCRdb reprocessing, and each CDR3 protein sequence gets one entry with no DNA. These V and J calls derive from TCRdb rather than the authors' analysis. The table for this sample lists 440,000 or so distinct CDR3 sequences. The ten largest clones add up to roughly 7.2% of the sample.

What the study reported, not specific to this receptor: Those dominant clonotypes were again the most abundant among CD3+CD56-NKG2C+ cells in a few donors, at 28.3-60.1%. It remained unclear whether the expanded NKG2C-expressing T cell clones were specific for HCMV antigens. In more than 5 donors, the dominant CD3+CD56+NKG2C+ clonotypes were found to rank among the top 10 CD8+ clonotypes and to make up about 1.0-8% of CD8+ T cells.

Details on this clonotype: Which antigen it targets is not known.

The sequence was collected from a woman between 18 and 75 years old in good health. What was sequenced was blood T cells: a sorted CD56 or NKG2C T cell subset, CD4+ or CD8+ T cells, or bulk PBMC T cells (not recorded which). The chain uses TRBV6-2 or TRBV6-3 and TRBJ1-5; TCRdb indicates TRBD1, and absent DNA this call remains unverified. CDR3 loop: CASSSRDRGGNQPQHF.